This is a list of T cell receptor beta chains from one sample in a study of spatial heterogeneity in lung cancer. TCRdb ran MiXCR on the 5' RACE reads and lists one entry per CDR3 protein. The sample yields about 92,000 distinct CDR3 sequences, 10% to 15% seen once. The sequencing used PBMCs, collected at surgery. These receptors came from a male donor with early-stage non-small cell lung cancer. Each CDR3 is given with its conserved first and last residue. Fields, in order: J gene, clone size, V gene, D gene, CDR3 DNA, CDR3 protein. A D gene is named only where the DNA matches it firmly. The size of a clone is reported for some rows only, either as once, few or many, or as a class for expanded clones.

J gene: TRBJ2-5; clone size: -; V gene: TRBV7-2; D gene: -; CDR3 DNA: TGTGCCAGCAGCTTAGTGGCGGGGTCCGAAGAGACCCAGTACTTC; CDR3 protein: CASSLVAGSEETQYF
J gene: TRBJ2-1; clone size: -; V gene: TRBV20-1; D gene: TRBD2; CDR3 DNA: TGCAGTGCTAGAGATCGAATCCTAGCGGGAGCGAATGAGCAGTTCTTC; CDR3 protein: CSARDRILAGANEQFF
J gene: TRBJ2-5; clone size: few; V gene: TRBV7-7; D gene: -; CDR3 DNA: TGTGCTAGCAGCTTAGGGACGGGGCGGACCCAGTACTTC; CDR3 protein: CASSLGTGRTQYF
J gene: TRBJ1-2; clone size: few; V gene: TRBV5-5; D gene: -; CDR3 DNA: TGTGCCAGCAGCCACGATAACTATGGCTACACCTTC; CDR3 protein: CASSHDNYGYTF
J gene: TRBJ2-2; clone size: few; V gene: TRBV6-2/TRBV6-3; D gene: -; CDR3 DNA: TGTGCCAGCAGTTACTACCCTGGCGGGAAACTCACCGGGGAGCTGTTTTTT; CDR3 protein: CASSYYPGGKLTGELFF
J gene: TRBJ1-2; clone size: -; V gene: TRBV4-3; D gene: -; CDR3 DNA: TGCGCCAGCAGCCAATCACAGGGTTCTAACTATGGCTACACCTTC; CDR3 protein: CASSQSQGSNYGYTF
J gene: TRBJ2-3; clone size: many; V gene: TRBV9; D gene: -; CDR3 DNA: TGTGCCAGCAGCGTAGCCGTAGACAGCACAGATACGCAGTATTTT; CDR3 protein: CASSVAVDSTDTQYF
J gene: TRBJ2-1; clone size: many; V gene: TRBV9; D gene: -; CDR3 DNA: TGTGCCAGCAGCGTAGAATGGGGCCCCTATGAGCAGTTCTTC; CDR3 protein: CASSVEWGPYEQFF
J gene: TRBJ1-1; clone size: many; V gene: TRBV6-2/TRBV6-3; D gene: -; CDR3 DNA: TGTGCCAGCTCTATGGAAGTCACGAACACTGAAGCTTTCTTT; CDR3 protein: CASSMEVTNTEAFF
J gene: TRBJ2-5; clone size: many; V gene: TRBV7-6; D gene: -; CDR3 DNA: TGTGCCAGCAGCTTAGTCGGACGAACCGGGGAGACCCAGTACTTC; CDR3 protein: CASSLVGRTGETQYF
J gene: TRBJ1-2; clone size: -; V gene: TRBV18; D gene: -; CDR3 DNA: TGTGCCAGCTCACCACCCCCTGGGGGGGTTAATGGCTACACCTTC; CDR3 protein: CASSPPPGGVNGYTF
J gene: TRBJ2-3; clone size: few; V gene: TRBV20-1; D gene: -; CDR3 DNA: TGCAGTGCTAGAGGGATCTACGGGCCAGATACGCAGTATTTT; CDR3 protein: CSARGIYGPDTQYF
J gene: TRBJ2-7; clone size: few; V gene: TRBV6-5; D gene: -; CDR3 DNA: TGTGCCAGCACACCCTCAAGGAAGGAGGGATACGAGCAGTACTTC; CDR3 protein: CASTPSRKEGYEQYF
J gene: TRBJ2-4; clone size: few; V gene: TRBV7-2; D gene: -; CDR3 DNA: TGTGCCAGCAGCTTAGCCGCAGGACACAAAAACATTCAGTACTTC; CDR3 protein: CASSLAAGHKNIQYF
J gene: TRBJ2-4; clone size: few; V gene: TRBV12-3/TRBV12-4; D gene: -; CDR3 DNA: TGTGCCAGCAGCTTCCGCCGACAGGACAAAAACATTCAGTACTTC; CDR3 protein: CASSFRRQDKNIQYF
J gene: TRBJ2-1; clone size: -; V gene: TRBV28; D gene: TRBD1; CDR3 DNA: TGTGCCAGCAGACAAATCGGGACAGGGGGTAATAATGAGCAGTTCTTC; CDR3 protein: CASRQIGTGGNNEQFF
J gene: TRBJ1-1; clone size: -; V gene: TRBV28; D gene: TRBD1; CDR3 DNA: TGTGCCAGCAGTTCTCCACAGGGGCACACTGAAGCTTTCTTT; CDR3 protein: CASSSPQGHTEAFF
J gene: TRBJ1-1; clone size: many; V gene: TRBV12-3/TRBV12-4; D gene: -; CDR3 DNA: TGTGCCAGCAGTTTCGGGGGCAGGAACACTGAAGCTTTCTTT; CDR3 protein: CASSFGGRNTEAFF
J gene: TRBJ2-5; clone size: -; V gene: TRBV7-9; D gene: -; CDR3 DNA: TGTGCCAGCAGGGGCGGAGAGGGACGAGAGACCCAGTACTTC; CDR3 protein: CASRGGEGRETQYF
J gene: TRBJ2-2; clone size: few; V gene: TRBV7-6; D gene: -; CDR3 DNA: TGTGCCAGCAGCTCGGGTCCGCACACCGGGGAGCTGTTTTTT; CDR3 protein: CASSSGPHTGELFF
J gene: TRBJ1-1; clone size: -; V gene: TRBV10-3; D gene: -; CDR3 DNA: TGTGCCATCAGTGACGGAGGGGCTGAGACTGAAGCTTTCTTT; CDR3 protein: CAISDGGAETEAFF
J gene: TRBJ2-5; clone size: -; V gene: TRBV6-5; D gene: TRBD2; CDR3 DNA: TGTGCCAGCAGTTACTCGGCGGGGACCCCCGGGACTAGCGGGGCCAGGGAGACCCAGTACTTC; CDR3 protein: CASSYSAGTPGTSGARETQYF
J gene: TRBJ2-5; clone size: many; V gene: TRBV4-1; D gene: TRBD2; CDR3 DNA: TGCGCCAGCAGCCAGCCCGCCGCCTTCGGGAGGGAGACCCAGTACTTC; CDR3 protein: CASSQPAAFGRETQYF
J gene: TRBJ2-7; clone size: many; V gene: TRBV24-1; D gene: -; CDR3 DNA: TGTGCCACCAGTGATCCCCTTGACACCTCCTACGAGCAGTACTTC; CDR3 protein: CATSDPLDTSYEQYF
J gene: TRBJ2-1; clone size: -; V gene: TRBV20-1; D gene: -; CDR3 DNA: TGCAGTGCTAGAGTTCCGGGCTCCTACAATGAGCAGTTCTTC; CDR3 protein: CSARVPGSYNEQFF
J gene: TRBJ2-7; clone size: -; V gene: TRBV7-2; D gene: TRBD2; CDR3 DNA: TGTGCCAGCACCAGGACTAGCGGCCCCTACGAGCAGTACTTC; CDR3 protein: CASTRTSGPYEQYF
J gene: TRBJ2-1; clone size: few; V gene: TRBV7-2; D gene: TRBD2; CDR3 DNA: TGTGCCAGCAGCTTAGCCACTAGCGGGAGGAGGGACAATGAGCAGTTCTTC; CDR3 protein: CASSLATSGRRDNEQFF
J gene: TRBJ2-1; clone size: -; V gene: TRBV27; D gene: -; CDR3 DNA: TGTGCCAGCAGCGACGGGAGCTCCTACAATGAGCAGTTCTTC; CDR3 protein: CASSDGSSYNEQFF
J gene: TRBJ2-3; clone size: few; V gene: TRBV5-1; D gene: TRBD2; CDR3 DNA: TGCGCCAGCAGCTTGATTGTCGCGGGAGCCGCAGATACGCAGTATTTT; CDR3 protein: CASSLIVAGAADTQYF
J gene: TRBJ1-1; clone size: -; V gene: TRBV4-2; D gene: -; CDR3 DNA: TGTGCCAGCAGCCAAGATGAGGGAAGTGTGGAAGCTTTCTTT; CDR3 protein: CASSQDEGSVEAFF
J gene: TRBJ2-1; clone size: -; V gene: TRBV19; D gene: -; CDR3 DNA: TGTGCCAGTAGTATAGGGCTAGCGCGTTACAATGAGCAGTTCTTC; CDR3 protein: CASSIGLARYNEQFF
J gene: TRBJ2-3; clone size: few; V gene: TRBV6-2/TRBV6-3; D gene: -; CDR3 DNA: TGTGCCAGCATCTCGGGACCACGCACAGATACGCAGTATTTT; CDR3 protein: CASISGPRTDTQYF
J gene: TRBJ2-7; clone size: -; V gene: TRBV28; D gene: TRBD1; CDR3 DNA: TGTGCCAGCGAGTCCGGGACAGCCACCTACGAGCAGTACTTC; CDR3 protein: CASESGTATYEQYF
J gene: TRBJ2-7; clone size: -; V gene: TRBV2; D gene: TRBD2; CDR3 DNA: TGTGCCAGCATTGGTATTACTAGCGGGGATTACGAGCAGTACTTC; CDR3 protein: CASIGITSGDYEQYF
J gene: TRBJ1-1; clone size: -; V gene: TRBV6-1; D gene: -; CDR3 DNA: TGTGCCAGCAGTGAAGGAGGGCGGAACACTGAAGCTTTCTTT; CDR3 protein: CASSEGGRNTEAFF
J gene: TRBJ1-2; clone size: few; V gene: TRBV7-2; D gene: TRBD1; CDR3 DNA: TGTGCCAGCAGCTCTTATTCCGGGACAGAATACACCTTC; CDR3 protein: CASSSYSGTEYTF
J gene: TRBJ1-5; clone size: -; V gene: TRBV15; D gene: -; CDR3 DNA: TGTGCCACCAGCAGAGATGAAGGGGCCAATCAGCCCCAGCATTTT; CDR3 protein: CATSRDEGANQPQHF
J gene: TRBJ1-2; clone size: few; V gene: TRBV12-3/TRBV12-4; D gene: TRBD1; CDR3 DNA: TGTGCCAGTAACCGGGAGACAGGGGGCTACACCTTC; CDR3 protein: CASNRETGGYTF
J gene: TRBJ1-2; clone size: -; V gene: TRBV6-1; D gene: -; CDR3 DNA: TGTGCCAGCAGTGAAGTGGAACTCTTTGTCTATGGCTACACCTTC; CDR3 protein: CASSEVELFVYGYTF
J gene: TRBJ2-5; clone size: -; V gene: TRBV20-1; D gene: -; CDR3 DNA: TGCAGCGCACCCAGGAAAGAGACCCAGTACTTC; CDR3 protein: CSAPRKETQYF
J gene: TRBJ1-2; clone size: -; V gene: TRBV6-1; D gene: TRBD1; CDR3 DNA: TGTGCCAGCAGTGCCGGAGACAGGGCCTACGGCTACACCTTC; CDR3 protein: CASSAGDRAYGYTF
J gene: TRBJ2-3; clone size: few; V gene: TRBV20-1; D gene: TRBD2; CDR3 DNA: TGCAGTGCTAGGACTAGCGGGGGGCCTACGCAGTATTTT; CDR3 protein: CSARTSGGPTQYF
J gene: TRBJ1-5; clone size: few; V gene: TRBV28; D gene: TRBD1; CDR3 DNA: TGTGCCAGCAGTACGGGACAGAATAGCAATCAGCCCCAGCATTTT; CDR3 protein: CASSTGQNSNQPQHF
J gene: TRBJ2-5; clone size: few; V gene: TRBV25-1; D gene: TRBD2; CDR3 DNA: TGTGCCAGCAGTAGGACTAGCGGTCCGCGAACCCAGTACTTC; CDR3 protein: CASSRTSGPRTQYF